The rows below give T cell receptor beta chains drawn from one sample of a study of T cells in Graves' hyperthyroidism and ophthalmopathy. TCRdb reanalysed the multiplex PCR reads using MiXCR and keeps one entry per CDR3 protein. The profile shows hundreds of thousands of distinct CDR3 sequences, roughly 15% of them singletons. Sequenced input: blood. All receptors derive from a woman between 45 and 65 years old with Graves' ophthalmopathy. Both conserved end residues are part of each CDR3. Fields, in order: CDR3 DNA, CDR3 protein, D gene, J gene, clone size, V gene. D genes are given only for firm matches. The listing skips clone size in some rows; elsewhere it reads once, few, many or a size class.

TGCAGTGCTAGAGGTAGTCTAACCGTAACCTCCTACGAGCAGTACTTC,CSARGSLTVTSYEQYF,-,TRBJ2-7,many,TRBV20-1
TGCAGCGTTCAGGGGTTAGCGCGGAACACTGAAGCTTTCTTT,CSVQGLARNTEAFF,-,TRBJ1-1,many,TRBV29-1
TGCAGCGTTGAATCCCGGACAGGGGGCATCTACGAGCAGTACTTC,CSVESRTGGIYEQYF,TRBD1,TRBJ2-7,few,TRBV29-1
TGTGCCAGCAGCGGGACTATCTCTGAGCAGTACTTC,CASSGTISEQYF,TRBD2,TRBJ2-7,-,TRBV3-1
TGTGCCAGCAGTTACGGCCATAGCAATCAGCCCCAGCATTTT,CASSYGHSNQPQHF,-,TRBJ1-5,-,TRBV6-2/TRBV6-3
TGTGCCTGGACCCGGACAGGTGAAGCTTTCTTT,CAWTRTGEAFF,TRBD1,TRBJ1-1,many,TRBV30
TGTGCCAGCAGCCGACTAGTAACAGATACGCAGTATTTT,CASSRLVTDTQYF,-,TRBJ2-3,many,TRBV7-9
TGTGCCAGTAGTGCCGTCAACAGGGGGAACACTGAAGCTTTCTTT,CASSAVNRGNTEAFF,TRBD1,TRBJ1-1,-,TRBV19
TGCAGTATACGACCACCCGGGGGTGACAAATACATTCAGTACTTC,CSIRPPGGDKYIQYF,-,TRBJ2-4,few,TRBV20-1
TGTGCCAGCAGGGGGGGACTAGCGGAACATGAGCAGTTCTTC,CASRGGLAEHEQFF,TRBD2,TRBJ2-1,-,TRBV12-3/TRBV12-4
TGCGCCAGCCGCGGTCTAGCGGGAGAGGGAGAGACCCAGTACTTC,CASRGLAGEGETQYF,TRBD2,TRBJ2-5,-,TRBV5-1
TGTGCCAGCAGCCGACGACTAGCGGGAGGCTACGAGCAGTACTTC,CASSRRLAGGYEQYF,TRBD2,TRBJ2-7,many,TRBV3-1
TGCGCCAGCAGCCAAGACGTCAGCGGACGCACAGATACGCAGTATTTT,CASSQDVSGRTDTQYF,-,TRBJ2-3,many,TRBV4-3
TGTGCCAGCAGCCCCGGGACAGGGGTTGTCGATGAGCAGTTCTTC,CASSPGTGVVDEQFF,TRBD1,TRBJ2-1,many,TRBV6-1
TGTGCCAGCAGTTATTCACTCGGCGGGAGGTTTAATGAGCAGTACTTC,CASSYSLGGRFNEQYF,TRBD2,TRBJ2-7,-,TRBV6-5
TGTGCCAGCAGTTTTGTCAGGGGGTTTGGCAATCAGCCCCAGCATTTT,CASSFVRGFGNQPQHF,TRBD1,TRBJ1-5,-,TRBV28
TGTGCCAGCAGTTCTCCCCCGGGACTGAACACTGAAGCTTTCTTT,CASSSPPGLNTEAFF,-,TRBJ1-1,many,TRBV6-1
TGTGCCAGCAGAACATCATCGCTGGGGCAGCCGAACACTGAAGCTTTCTTT,CASRTSSLGQPNTEAFF,-,TRBJ1-1,many,TRBV7-9
TGCAGCGTTGTGGGCCGGGGGGCAGGAACTGAAGCTTTCTTT,CSVVGRGAGTEAFF,-,TRBJ1-1,-,TRBV29-1
TGTGCCAGCACTGAGAGGCAGGGGATTGCCACTGAAGCTTTCTTT,CASTERQGIATEAFF,-,TRBJ1-1,many,TRBV12-3/TRBV12-4
TGTGCCAGCAGTTTCAGGAGACCAACTAATGAAAAACTGTTTTTT,CASSFRRPTNEKLFF,-,TRBJ1-4,few,TRBV27
TGTGCCAGCAGCTTCGAGGCCATAGGAGGCACAGATACGCAGTATTTT,CASSFEAIGGTDTQYF,-,TRBJ2-3,few,TRBV11-2
TGTGCCAGCAGCTCACAGGACAACACTGAAGCTTTCTTT,CASSSQDNTEAFF,-,TRBJ1-1,many,TRBV7-6
TGTGCCAGCAGGGGACTCTATAGCTCCTACGAGCAGTACTTC,CASRGLYSSYEQYF,-,TRBJ2-7,few,TRBV27
TGCAGTGCCCCTCCAAGGGGACTAGAAGACAATGAGCAGTTCTTC,CSAPPRGLEDNEQFF,TRBD2,TRBJ2-1,few,TRBV20-1
TGCGCCAGCAGCAGAGTAGTGTTCTCCGTGGATGAGCAGTTCTTC,CASSRVVFSVDEQFF,-,TRBJ2-1,many,TRBV5-1
TGTGCCACCAGCTTTTACCGGGACGAGATAGACATTCAGTACTTC,CATSFYRDEIDIQYF,-,TRBJ2-4,many,TRBV15
TGTGCCAGCAGTTACCCCGTAGCGGGAGTCTACAATGAGCAGTTCTTC,CASSYPVAGVYNEQFF,TRBD2,TRBJ2-1,few,TRBV6-2/TRBV6-3
TGTGCCAGCAGTCCCGGGTCTGGGCAAGAGACCCAGTACTTC,CASSPGSGQETQYF,-,TRBJ2-5,many,TRBV28
TGTGCCAGCAGCTTAAATGGCGGGAGATTATACAGCTCCTACAATGAGCAGTTCTTC,CASSLNGGRLYSSYNEQFF,TRBD2,TRBJ2-1,-,TRBV7-3
TGTGCCAGTAGTACGCCAAGACTAGCGGGAGCTTACGAGCAGTACTTC,CASSTPRLAGAYEQYF,TRBD2,TRBJ2-7,few,TRBV19
TGTGCCAGCAGCCAGGCCCGACAGACCCAGTACTTC,CASSQARQTQYF,-,TRBJ2-5,-,TRBV14
TGTGCCAGCAGTCCCTCGTGGGACAGGAACTACGAGCAGTACTTC,CASSPSWDRNYEQYF,TRBD1,TRBJ2-7,many,TRBV12-3/TRBV12-4
TGTGCCAGCAGCCAAGTATTTGGCGGCACCGGGGAGCTGTTTTTT,CASSQVFGGTGELFF,-,TRBJ2-2,-,TRBV14
TGTGCCAGCTCGCCGAGCAGGGGGCCGAACACCGGGGAGCTGTTTTTT,CASSPSRGPNTGELFF,TRBD1,TRBJ2-2,-,TRBV18
TGCAGTGCTAGTGAGCCGCGGGACAGCCAAATTAAGCAGTTCTTC,CSASEPRDSQIKQFF,-,TRBJ2-1,few,TRBV20-1
TGTGCCACCAGTGCCTGGACAGGGGGGGTAGCGGCACCCTACAATGAGCAGTTCTTC,CATSAWTGGVAAPYNEQFF,TRBD1,TRBJ2-1,-,TRBV24-1
TGTGCCAGCAGCCGAGACAGGGCCACTGAAGCTTTCTTT,CASSRDRATEAFF,TRBD1,TRBJ1-1,-,TRBV7-6
TGCGCCAGCAGCCCAGGGACAGGGTCCTACAATGAGCAGTACTTC,CASSPGTGSYNEQYF,TRBD1,TRBJ2-7,-,TRBV5-1
TGTGCCAACCATGGGGGTGGGGATAACAATGAGCAGTTCTTC,CANHGGGDNNEQFF,-,TRBJ2-1,many,TRBV7-9